The 26 T cell receptor beta chains presented below share a single source sample, sequenced in a study of T cells after somatic rescue of genetic block (dated by TCRdb to 2020 to 2021). The library was prepared using the immunoSEQ multiplex PCR assay. What TCRdb holds here is the immuneACCESS table cut down to in-frame rearrangements. Part of the clones is not present; checked against another copy, under half of the missing clones reflect an unresolved V gene, and the others are unexplained. The sample table lists around 14,000 clones, just over 70% of them with a count of one. The top ten clonotypes cover 12% to 15% of the sample. Sequenced: peripheral blood mononuclear cells (PBMCs). The receptors stem from a boy younger than 18.

The chain is built from TRBV28 and TRBJ1-3; 7 positions match TRBD1. Germline CDR1 MDHEN, CDR2 SYDVKM. Trimming removed 5 bases from V and 0 bases from J; junction bases left unmatched: 13. The CDR3 covers 18 residues. The CDR3 region has the DNA TGTGCCAGCAGTCCCGGCGGGACAGCGAGATACTCTGGAAACACCATATATTTT. The encoded protein is CASSPGGTARYSGNTIYF.

V usage is TRBV18 and J usage is TRBJ2-7; 9 bases align to TRBD1. The CDR3 runs 14 residues. J gave up 2 bases and V 5 bases, and 4 bases lay outside the gene matches. From germline, CDR1 is KGHSH and CDR2 LQKENI. CDR3 DNA: TGTGCCAGCTCATCACAGGGGGCAGCCTACGAGCAGTACTTC. It translates to CASSSQGAAYEQYF.

The CDR3 loop is CASSLRYGVEQFF. The CDR3 nucleotides are TGTGCCAGCAGCCTAAGATACGGGGTTGAGCAGTTCTTC. V is TRBV14 and J is TRBJ2-1; D is possibly TRBD2 (5 bases). Trimming stripped 4 bases from V and 9 bases from J, with 13 bases between. CDR3 size: 13 residues. Germline V gene sequence: CDR1 SGHDN, CDR2 FVKESK.

This clone was detected only a few times. J is TRBJ1-2 and V is TRBV11-3; D is ambiguous. The CDR3 extends over 16 amino acids. CDR1 and CDR2 from the germline V gene are SGHNT and YENEEA. V dropped 4 bases and J dropped 4 bases, with 19 bases sitting between them. CDR3 bases: TGTGCCAGCAGCTCCTCTCAGTGGGCTCCCAGCTATGGCTACACCTTC. The encoded protein is CASSSSQWAPSYGYTF.

The chain links TRBV10-3 to TRBJ1-1; possibly TRBD1 for D (6 bases). Germline assignment: CDR1 ENHRY and CDR2 SYGVKD. V shed 8 bases and J shed 4 bases, with 17 bases lying between them. This CDR3 has 14 residues. CDR3 in DNA: TGTGCCATCGCGCCGGGAAGAGGGGGCACTGAAGCTTTCTTT. Translating gives CAIAPGRGGTEAFF.

V is TRBV5-6 and J is TRBJ2-3, with D perhaps matching TRBD2 (6 bases). V was cut by 0 bases and J by 4 bases, with 9 bases left in between. This CDR3 region has 14 residues. The V gene's germline CDR1 is SGHDT and CDR2 YYEEEE. The CDR3 DNA reads TGTGCCAGCAGCTTGGGCGGGGAAGCAGATACGCAGTATTTT. This sequence encodes CASSLGGEADTQYF.

This clone has only one observation. The chain joins TRBV6-5 to TRBJ1-2; possible D gene TRBD1, 5 bases. V was cut by 4 bases and J by 2 bases, with 11 bases left in between. This CDR3 comprises 14 residues. Germline CDR1 and CDR2: MNHEY and SVGAGI. The CDR3 coding sequence is TGTGCCAGCAGTTCTCCGGGACGGAACTATGGCTACACCTTC. Translation gives CASSSPGRNYGYTF.

J is TRBJ2-7 and V is TRBV19; the D gene is possibly TRBD1 (6 bases). CDR3 length: 12 residues. Germline V gene sequence: CDR1 LNHDA, CDR2 SQIVND (reference sequence). V was trimmed by 9 bases and J by 3 bases, leaving 12 bases between them. The CDR3 nucleotides are TGTGCCAGCAGGGGTTTGGGCTACGAGCAGTACTTC. Translation gives CASRGLGYEQYF.

The rearrangement links TRBV5-4 to TRBJ2-1, with D hard to call. The CDR3 is 15 amino acids. Trimming pared 0 bases from V and 8 bases from J, leaving 15 bases between. In germline, CDR1 is SGHNT, CDR2 YYREEE (reference sequence). Here the CDR3 DNA reads TGTGCCAGCAGCTTGGCAGTCGCCCCAGTGTATGAGCAGTTCTTC. Its translation: CASSLAVAPVYEQFF.

The chain is built from TRBV11-2 and TRBJ2-5; tentatively, D is TRBD1 (6 bases). Deletions cut 0 bases from V and 0 bases from J, with 11 bases between. Germline CDR1 and CDR2: SGHAT and FQNNGV. This CDR3 has 16 amino acids. CDR3 residues: CASSLDLTGYQETQYF. CDR3 bases: TGTGCCAGCAGCTTAGATCTTACAGGGTACCAAGAGACCCAGTACTTC.

The V gene is TRBV18, the J gene TRBJ1-2, with TRBD1 matching 7 bases. In germline, CDR1 is KGHSH, CDR2 LQKENI. The trim removed 2 bases at V and 8 bases at J, leaving 8 bases unmatched. This CDR3 comprises 14 residues. The CDR3 region is CASSPTRQGWGYTF. For the CDR3, the DNA is TGTGCCAGCTCACCAACCCGACAGGGTTGGGGCTACACCTTC.

This chain joins TRBV5-8 and TRBJ2-1; a weak D match, TRBD1 (5 bases). Trimming pared 1 base from V and 9 bases from J, leaving 8 bases between. The length of the CDR3 is 12 residues. Germline lookup yields CDR1 SGHTS and CDR2 YDEGEE. The CDR3 DNA reads as TGTGCCAGCAGCTTGTTCAGGGTTGAGCAGTTCTTC. This gives the protein CASSLFRVEQFF.

V and J are TRBV7-9 and TRBJ2-1; 9 positions agree with TRBD1. With V trimmed by 3 bases and J by 0 bases, 3 bases remained unmatched. CDR1 and CDR2 (germline): SEHNR, FQNEAQ (reference sequence). This CDR3 contains 16 residues. The CDR3 sequence is CASSFDRGSSYNEQFF. Here the CDR3 DNA reads TGTGCCAGCAGCTTTGACAGGGGGAGCTCCTACAATGAGCAGTTCTTC.

V usage is TRBV30 and J usage is TRBJ2-6; D remains unclear. The CDR3 sequence is 17 residues long. V lost 4 bases, J lost 5 bases, and 21 bases lay in between. From germline, CDR1 is GTSNPN and CDR2 SVGIG (reference sequence). This CDR3 reads CAWTIVRYQSRANVLTF. DNA of the CDR3: TGTGCCTGGACGATTGTGCGTTATCAAAGTCGGGCCAACGTCCTGACTTTC.

This clone was counted a few times. This chain joins TRBV19 and TRBJ1-3, with TRBD1 identical over 7 bases. The CDR3 extends over 16 amino acids. The germline V gene encodes CDR1 LNHDA and CDR2 SQIVND (reference sequence). V lost 5 bases to trimming and J lost 0 bases; unmatched junction nucleotides: 7. Written as DNA, the CDR3 is TGTGCCAGTAGTCCCTGGGACAGTGGCTCTGGAAACACCATATATTTT. Amino acids: CASSPWDSGSGNTIYF.

This chain connects TRBV18 to TRBJ2-7, with D tentatively TRBD1 (6 bases). The ends were cut back, 1 base at V and 6 bases at J, with 13 bases in the middle. This CDR3 comprises 14 residues. Germline CDR1 is KGHSH and CDR2 is LQKENI. The CDR3 here is CASSPRDTKGEQYF. The CDR3 DNA follows: TGTGCCAGCTCACCACGGGACACGAAGGGCGAGCAGTACTTC. Full variable domain (missing parts from reference TRBV18 and TRBJ2-7): NAGVMQNPRHLVRRRGQEARLRCSPMKGHSHVYWYRQLPEEGLKFMVYLQKENIIDESGMPKERFSAEFPKEGPSILRIQQVVRGDSAAYFCASSPRDTKGEQYFGPGTRLTVT.

The V and J genes are TRBV19 and TRBJ2-1; no clear D gene. The CDR3 contains 16 residues. Germline V gives CDR1 LNHDA, CDR2 SQIVND (reference sequence). The ends were cut back, 0 bases at V and 5 bases at J, with 14 bases in the middle. The CDR3 coding sequence is TGTGCCAGTAGTATAGATCCCCTCCTGGGAAACAATGAGCAGTTCTTC. Translating gives CASSIDPLLGNNEQFF.

The rearrangement uses TRBV6-6 and TRBJ2-7; the D is unclear. V was cut by 6 bases and J by 3 bases, with 12 bases left in between. Germline V gives CDR1 MNHNY, CDR2 SVGAGI (reference sequence). The CDR3 sequence is 13 residues long. The CDR3 loop reads CASRPPGGYEQYF. The CDR3 nucleotides read TGTGCCAGCAGACCCCCCGGTGGCTACGAGCAGTACTTC.

This clone was picked up one time. This chain links TRBV5-1 with TRBJ1-1; a weak D match, TRBD1 (5 bases). The CDR3 runs to 14 residues. V lost 0 bases and J lost 3, with 9 bases in between. From germline, CDR1 is SGHRS and CDR2 YFSETQ. CDR3 nucleotides: TGCGCCAGCAGCTTGGTGGGGGGTGACACTGAAGCTTTCTTT. It specifies CASSLVGGDTEAFF.

This chain connects TRBV5-4 to TRBJ1-2; weak D call: TRBD1 (6 bases). Germline V gene data show CDR1 as SGHNT and CDR2 as YYREEE (reference sequence). Trimming shortened V by 2 bases and J by 8 bases, and 19 bases separated the two germline ends. The CDR3 contains 15 residues. The CDR3: CASSLGKAGAGGYTF. In DNA form, the CDR3 reads TGTGCCAGCAGCTTAGGAAAGGCAGGGGCCGGAGGCTACACCTTC.

This clone was detected once. This rearrangement joins TRBV7-2 to TRBJ2-3, with 10 bases lining up with TRBD2. The CDR3 length is 17 residues. Germline V lookup: CDR1 SGHTA, CDR2 FQGNSA. The ends lost 5 bases at V and 5 bases at J; junction bases unmatched: 13. The chain's CDR3 is CASSETRLAGVRDTQYF. CDR3 nucleotide sequence: TGTGCCAGCAGCGAAACAAGGCTAGCGGGAGTTCGAGATACGCAGTATTTT.

The V gene is TRBV5-4, the J gene TRBJ2-2; a weak D match, TRBD2 (5 bases). Trimming cost V 0 bases and J 7 bases, with 16 bases left between them. The CDR3 has 16 amino acids. In germline, CDR1 is SGHNT, CDR2 YYREEE (reference sequence). This CDR3 is CASSLVGPLGGGELFF. As DNA, the CDR3 is TGTGCCAGCAGCTTGGTGGGCCCTCTCGGAGGCGGGGAGCTGTTTTTT.

DNA for the CDR3: TGTGCCAGCAGTTTAAGTGAGGGAAACTACGAGCAGTACTTC. Its protein is CASSLSEGNYEQYF. The rearrangement joins TRBV27 to TRBJ2-7; weak D call: TRBD2 (5 bases). The CDR3 totals 14 residues. Germline assignment: CDR1 MNHEY and CDR2 SMNVEV (reference sequence). The ends were cut back, 2 bases at V and 3 bases at J, with 11 bases in the middle.

This chain connects TRBV6-6 to TRBJ2-3; weak D call: TRBD1 (6 bases). V dropped 6 bases and J dropped 3 bases, with 10 bases sitting between them. Germline V gene data show CDR1 as MNHNY and CDR2 as SVGAGI (reference sequence). This CDR3 is built from 13 residues. CDR3 nucleotide sequence: TGTGCCAGCAGGCCCCAGGGGACAGATACGCAGTATTTT. Its translation is CASRPQGTDTQYF.

This chain links TRBV13 with TRBJ2-6; D is unresolved. This CDR3 has 16 residues. Germline lookup yields CDR1 PRHDT and CDR2 FYEKMQ (reference sequence). Trimming took off 5 bases at V and 2 bases at J, with 13 bases between the two ends. The CDR3 DNA is TGTGCCAGCAGCCCAATTTTCACCCCTGGGGCCAACGTCCTGACTTTC. Translated, it gives CASSPIFTPGANVLTF.

In its sample, this clone was seen once. CDR3 in DNA: TGTGCCAGCAGCCTCCAGGGGGGGCCTGATACGCAGTATTTT. Translated, it gives CASSLQGGPDTQYF. The chain recombines TRBV7-3 with TRBJ2-3; perhaps D is TRBD1 or TRBD2 (7 bases each). The CDR3 sequence is 14 residues long. Germline loops: CDR1 SGHTA, CDR2 FQGTGA. V lost 5 bases and J 6 bases, leaving 15 bases between the germline ends.